This T cell receptor (beta chain) was captured in a study of spatial heterogeneity in lung cancer (dated by TCRdb to the late 2010s). Regarding the research as a whole: Beta-chain transcripts were consistently detected in greater numbers than alpha-chain transcripts, which likely reflects a higher abundance of beta-chain transcripts. The study linked features of the TCR repertoire to counts of nonsynonymous mutations, which were determined by whole-exome sequencing of tumor tissue. In the raw uncorrected reads, each unique combination of TCR and UMI appeared more than ten times on average. TCR alpha and beta repertoires were quantitatively compared across multiple tumor regions, matched nontumor lung and blood in non-small cell lung cancer. In tumor regions, TCR transcript counts showed a strong correlation with a T cell transcriptional module score derived from matched bulk RNA-seq. Both alpha and beta chains were TCR-sequenced in samples taken at surgery, namely 220 tumor regions, roughly 64 matched nontumor lung samples and 50 to 60 PBMC samples. The full study reports these points: Counts of ubiquitous and regional expanded TCRs were found to correlate with counts of ubiquitous and regional nonsynonymous mutations, respectively. TCR-seq coverage of tumor T cells was estimated to be only approximately 7% for alpha chains and more than 11% for beta chains. The tumor nonsynonymous mutation count correlated with the number of expanded alpha and beta TCRs within the tumor. Confirming at a functional level the hypothesis that regional TCRs recognize regional mutations was considered to require additional single-cell paired TCR alpha and beta sequencing.

This clonotype appeared a few times. The specificity of this receptor is unknown. The input lacks base qualities; no much larger clone sits a single base away. For this chain, trimming is 7 bases at the V end and 0 bases at the J end, and the number of junction bases without a gene match is 14. The CDR3 goes from the cysteine to the phenylalanine over 18 residues. Solely the CDR3 DNA is kept, with 54 bases framed from the first base. Read against the paper, the sample's time point label means: sample taken at primary tumor resection. The donors were more than 65 patients from the lung TRACERx cohort who had early-stage, untreated non-small cell lung cancer. Without any cell sorting, TCR sequencing was performed on whole RNA extracted either from tumor and nontumor lung tissue or from cryopreserved PBMC samples. Patients were selected for TCR sequencing only if sufficient RNA was available from at least two tumor regions. Before selection, tumor and adjacent nontumor lung specimens were reviewed by a lung pathologist.

Library preparation was by 5' RACE. TCRdb records NextSeq 500 as the sequencer. To allow correction of PCR and sequencing errors, the TCR library protocol tagged every TCR cDNA molecule with a unique molecular identifier. In the source study's methods: Decombinator tools were used for TCR identification, UMI-based error correction and CDR3 extraction. Expanded TCRs were defined as those above a frequency of 2 per 1,000, corresponding to the top 1% of the tumor frequency distribution. Expanded tumor TCRs were classed as regional if statistically deemed absent (corrected P<0.05) from at least one tumor region, otherwise ubiquitous. Rényi diversity was computed with the R vegan package after subsampling each repertoire 100 times to 5,000 TCRs. CDR3 similarity networks were constructed using string-kernel similarity of amino acid triplets, with links drawn between CDR3s whose pairwise similarity was above 0.82. TCRdb reprocessing: public reads trimmed at Q25 with fastp, clones called with MiXCR, in-frame beta chains kept. Every distinct CDR3 protein forms one entry, paired with its most common genes and DNA. What appears here as the V and J calls and clone size reflects TCRdb's work, not the paper's. This sample is represented by fewer than 5,000 distinct CDR3 sequences; 6.3% of them were singletons. Clones ranked in the top ten supply 15% to 20% of the sample.

The receptor was isolated from a male donor with early-stage non-small cell lung cancer. The rearrangement combines TRBV12-3 or TRBV12-4 with TRBJ2-3; 9 central nucleotides agree with TRBD2. The starting material was lung tumor tissue, obtained at surgery. The CDR3 loop reads CASTSRRGGPTSTDTQYF. The DNA reads TGTGCCAGCACTTCGCGGCGGGGGGGCCCTACTAGCACAGATACGCAGTATTTT.